This T cell receptor (beta chain) was captured by sequencing in a study of T cell repertoires in cytomegalovirus infection. Study-level information: CMV infection plus the matching HLA type was flagged by public TCR beta signatures.

The CDR3 extends over 15 amino acids. The V and J ends lost 8 bases and 3 bases respectively, with 19 bases between them. Per the germline V gene, CDR1 is LNHDA and CDR2 is SQIVND (reference sequence). This clonotype was seen ten or more times. TCRdb used MiXCR to reprocess the reads, holding one entry per CDR3 protein. This sample has some 300,000 distinct CDR3 sequences; 8% to 10% occur once, and the top ten carry around 2.4%. This TCR was recovered from a human donor in good health (CMV status not recorded). Some clones in this sample may be carry-over from other donors' samples. The sequenced sample was PBMCs. This chain joins TRBV19 and TRBJ2-5; D may match TRBD1 or TRBD2 (6 bases each). CDR3: CASSSGALGEETQYF. CDR3 bases: TGTGCCAGTTCGTCGGGGGCTCTGGGGGAAGAGACCCAGTACTTC.